The TCR beta chain described here comes from a study of T cell responses to AZD1222 COVID-19 vaccine. Some clones are missing from TCRdb's copy, which holds only in-frame ones; the method was immunoSEQ multiplex PCR. The sample lists about 99,000 clones; about 94% were seen once. V gave up 4 bases and J gave up 3 bases; unmatched junction bases: 8. The CDR3 has 16 amino acids. Germline CDR1 and CDR2: SGHRS and YFSETQ. The specimen comprised peripheral blood, sampled on day 0 of AZD1222 vaccination. The genes are TRBV5-1 and TRBJ2-1; 9 bases fit TRBD2. The receptor comes from an adult in good health. CDR3 nucleotide sequence: TGCGCCAGCAGCGTACAAGGGACTAGCTTCTACAATGAGCAGTTCTTC. It translates to CASSVQGTSFYNEQFF.